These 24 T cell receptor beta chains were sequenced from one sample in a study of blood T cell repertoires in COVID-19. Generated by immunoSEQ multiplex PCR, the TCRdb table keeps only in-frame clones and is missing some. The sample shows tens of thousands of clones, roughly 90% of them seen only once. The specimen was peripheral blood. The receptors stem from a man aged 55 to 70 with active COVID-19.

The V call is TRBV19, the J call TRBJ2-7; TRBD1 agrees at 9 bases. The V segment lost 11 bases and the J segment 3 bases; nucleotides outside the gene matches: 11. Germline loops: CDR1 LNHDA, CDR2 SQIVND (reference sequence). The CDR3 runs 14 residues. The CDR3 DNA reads TGTGCCTCCCTCCGGGACAGGGCGTTCTACGAGCAGTACTTC. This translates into CASLRDRAFYEQYF.

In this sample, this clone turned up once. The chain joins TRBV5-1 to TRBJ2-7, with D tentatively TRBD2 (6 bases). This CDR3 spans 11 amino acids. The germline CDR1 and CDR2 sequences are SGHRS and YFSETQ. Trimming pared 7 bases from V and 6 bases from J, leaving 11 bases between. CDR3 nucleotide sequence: TGCGCCAGCGGGGGAGGCGGCGAGCAGTACTTC. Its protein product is CASGGGGEQYF. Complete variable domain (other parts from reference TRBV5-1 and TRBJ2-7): KAGVTQTPRYLIKTRGQQVTLSCSPISGHRSVSWYQQTPGQGLQFLFEYFSETQRNKGNFPGRFSGRQFSNSRSEMNVSTLELGDSALYLCASGGGGEQYFGPGTRLTVT.

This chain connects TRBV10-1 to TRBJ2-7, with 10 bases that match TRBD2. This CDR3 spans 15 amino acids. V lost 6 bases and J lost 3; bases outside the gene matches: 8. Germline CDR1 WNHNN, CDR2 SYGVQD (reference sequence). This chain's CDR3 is CASSVDSSGGYEQYF. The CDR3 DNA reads TGCGCCAGCAGCGTTGATTCTAGCGGGGGCTACGAGCAGTACTTC.

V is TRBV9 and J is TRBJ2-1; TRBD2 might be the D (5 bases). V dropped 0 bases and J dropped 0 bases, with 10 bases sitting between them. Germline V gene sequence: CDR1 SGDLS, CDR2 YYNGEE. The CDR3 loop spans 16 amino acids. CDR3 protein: CASSVAGGFSYNEQFF. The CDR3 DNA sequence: TGTGCCAGCAGCGTAGCAGGAGGTTTCTCCTACAATGAGCAGTTCTTC.

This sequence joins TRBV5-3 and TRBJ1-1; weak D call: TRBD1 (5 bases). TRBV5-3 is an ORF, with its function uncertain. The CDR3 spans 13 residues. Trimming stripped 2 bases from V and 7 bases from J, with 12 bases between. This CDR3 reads CARSFRDCNEAFF. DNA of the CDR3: TGTGCCAGAAGCTTCCGGGACTGTAATGAAGCTTTCTTT.

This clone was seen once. The CDR3 sequence is CASSSQGTLAGELFF. DNA for the CDR3: TGTGCCAGCAGCTCGCAGGGCACGCTGGCCGGGGAGCTGTTTTTT. The J gene is TRBJ2-2, the V gene TRBV7-6; perhaps TRBD1 as D (5 bases). Trimming left V 4 bases short and J 6 bases short, with 15 bases between. The germline V gene encodes CDR1 SGHVS and CDR2 FNYEAQ. The CDR3 totals 15 residues.

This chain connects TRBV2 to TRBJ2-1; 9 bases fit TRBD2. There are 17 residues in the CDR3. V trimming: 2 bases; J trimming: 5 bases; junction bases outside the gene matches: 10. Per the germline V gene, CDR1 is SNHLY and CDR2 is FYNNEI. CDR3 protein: CASSEQAGGWGDNEQFF. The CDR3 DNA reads TGTGCCAGCAGTGAACAGGCGGGAGGGTGGGGGGACAATGAGCAGTTCTTC.

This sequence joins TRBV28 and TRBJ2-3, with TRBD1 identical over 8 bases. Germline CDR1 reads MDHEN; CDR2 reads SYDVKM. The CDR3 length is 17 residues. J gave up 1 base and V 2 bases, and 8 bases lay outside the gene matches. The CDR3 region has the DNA TGTGCCAGCAGTTTAGGGGGATCGACAGGGGGCACAGATACGCAGTATTTT. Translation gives CASSLGGSTGGTDTQYF.

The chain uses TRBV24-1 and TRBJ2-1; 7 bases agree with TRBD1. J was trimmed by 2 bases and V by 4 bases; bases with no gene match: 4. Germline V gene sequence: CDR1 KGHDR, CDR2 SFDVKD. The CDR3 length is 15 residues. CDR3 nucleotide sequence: TGTGCCACCAGTGAGGGGACAGCAGCCTACAATGAGCAGTTCTTC. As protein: CATSEGTAAYNEQFF.

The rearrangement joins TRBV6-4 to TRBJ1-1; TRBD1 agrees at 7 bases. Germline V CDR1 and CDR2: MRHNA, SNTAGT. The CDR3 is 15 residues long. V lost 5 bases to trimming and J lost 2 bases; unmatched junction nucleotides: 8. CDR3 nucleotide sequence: TGTGCCAGCAGTAAGACAGGGCTAATTAACACTGAAGCTTTCTTT. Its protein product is CASSKTGLINTEAFF.

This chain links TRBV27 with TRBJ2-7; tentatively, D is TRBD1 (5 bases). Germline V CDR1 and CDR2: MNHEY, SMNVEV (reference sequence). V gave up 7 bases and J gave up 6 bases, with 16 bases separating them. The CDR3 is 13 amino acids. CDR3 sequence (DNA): TGTGCCAGCACCACGGGTCAGGGTCTCGAGCAGTACTTC. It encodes CASTTGQGLEQYF.

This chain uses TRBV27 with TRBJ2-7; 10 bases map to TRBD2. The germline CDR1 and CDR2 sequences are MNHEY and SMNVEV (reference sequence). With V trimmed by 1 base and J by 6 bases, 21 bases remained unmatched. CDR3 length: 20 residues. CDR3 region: CASSLWGRGLAYDARREQYF. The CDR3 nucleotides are TGTGCCAGCAGTTTATGGGGTAGGGGACTAGCGTATGATGCGCGTCGCGAGCAGTACTTC.

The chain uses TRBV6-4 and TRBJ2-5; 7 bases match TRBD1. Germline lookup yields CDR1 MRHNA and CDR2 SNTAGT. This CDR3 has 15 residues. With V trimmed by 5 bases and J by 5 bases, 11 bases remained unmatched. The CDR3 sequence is CASSPREGARETQYF. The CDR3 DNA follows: TGTGCCAGCAGTCCCCGAGAGGGGGCTCGGGAGACCCAGTACTTC.

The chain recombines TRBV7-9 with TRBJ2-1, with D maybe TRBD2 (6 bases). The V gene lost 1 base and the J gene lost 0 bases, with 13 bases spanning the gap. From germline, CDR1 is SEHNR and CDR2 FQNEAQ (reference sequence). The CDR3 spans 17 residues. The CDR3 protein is CASSLVGDSSSYNEQFF. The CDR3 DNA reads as TGTGCCAGCAGCTTAGTAGGGGACTCTAGCTCCTACAATGAGCAGTTCTTC. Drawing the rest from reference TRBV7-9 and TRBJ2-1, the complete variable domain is DTGVSQNPRHKITKRGQNVTFRCDPISEHNRLYWYRQTLGQGPEFLTYFQNEAQLEKSRLLSDRFSAERPKGSFSTLEIQRTEQGDSAMYLCASSLVGDSSSYNEQFFGPGTRLTVL.

As DNA, the CDR3 is TGTGCCAGCCGGACAGGGTGGGGGGAGACCCAGTACTTC. This sequence encodes CASRTGWGETQYF. The V and J genes are TRBV12-3 or TRBV12-4 and TRBJ2-5, with 8 bases fitting TRBD1. This CDR3 has 13 residues. Unmatched junction bases numbered 7, after V lost 8 bases and J lost 5 bases.

The DNA for the CDR3 is TGTGCCACCAGCAGAGAGCAGGGGGTTCTTGGACTAGCGGGAGACTCCTACGAGCAGTACTTC. It codes for CATSREQGVLGLAGDSYEQYF. This chain connects TRBV15 to TRBJ2-7; 13 bases map to TRBD2. The CDR3 is made up of 21 amino acids. The V gene end was trimmed by 0 bases and the J gene end by 0 bases; junction bases not matched to a gene: 14. The germline CDR1 and CDR2 sequences are LNHNV and YYDKDF (reference sequence).

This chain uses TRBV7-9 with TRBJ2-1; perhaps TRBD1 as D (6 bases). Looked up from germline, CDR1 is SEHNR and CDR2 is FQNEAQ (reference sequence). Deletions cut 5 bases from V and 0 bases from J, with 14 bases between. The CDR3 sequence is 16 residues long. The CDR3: CASSPAGTISYNEQFF. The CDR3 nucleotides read TGTGCCAGCAGCCCCGCCGGGACAATCTCCTACAATGAGCAGTTCTTC.

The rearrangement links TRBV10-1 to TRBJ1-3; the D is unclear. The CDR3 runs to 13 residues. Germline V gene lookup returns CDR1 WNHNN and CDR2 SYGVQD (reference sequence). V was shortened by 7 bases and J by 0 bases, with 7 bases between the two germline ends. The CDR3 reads CASTTDSGNTIYF. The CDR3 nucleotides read TGCGCCAGCACCACAGACTCTGGAAACACCATATATTTT.

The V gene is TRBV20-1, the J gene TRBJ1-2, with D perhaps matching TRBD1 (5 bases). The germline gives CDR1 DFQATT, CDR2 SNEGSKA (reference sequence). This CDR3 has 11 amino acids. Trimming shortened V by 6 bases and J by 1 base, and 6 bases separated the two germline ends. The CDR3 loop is CSAGDNYGYTF. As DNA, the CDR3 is TGCAGTGCAGGGGATAACTATGGCTACACCTTC.

In DNA, the CDR3 is TGTGCCAGCAGCACCCGGACTAGCGGGAGTAATGAGCAGTTCTTC. It yields the protein CASSTRTSGSNEQFF. This chain connects TRBV11-2 to TRBJ2-1; 13 nucleotides agree with TRBD2. CDR1 is SGHAT and CDR2 is FQNNGV in the germline V gene. CDR3 length: 15 residues. V was clipped by 5 bases and J by 7 bases; unmatched bases: 5.

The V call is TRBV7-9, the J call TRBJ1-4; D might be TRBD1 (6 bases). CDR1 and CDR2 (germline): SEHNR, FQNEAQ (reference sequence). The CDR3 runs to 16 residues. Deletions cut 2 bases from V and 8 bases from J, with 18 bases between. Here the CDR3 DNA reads TGTGCCAGCAGCTTAATGGCGGGGGGCGACGGCGAAAAACTGTTTTTT. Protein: CASSLMAGGDGEKLFF.

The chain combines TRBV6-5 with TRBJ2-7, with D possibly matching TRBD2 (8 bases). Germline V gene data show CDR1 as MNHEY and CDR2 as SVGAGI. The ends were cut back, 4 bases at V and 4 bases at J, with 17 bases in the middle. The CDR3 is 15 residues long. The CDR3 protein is CASSSGGTAAYEQYF. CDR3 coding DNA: TGTGCCAGCAGTTCGGGAGGGACAGCCGCATACGAGCAGTACTTC.

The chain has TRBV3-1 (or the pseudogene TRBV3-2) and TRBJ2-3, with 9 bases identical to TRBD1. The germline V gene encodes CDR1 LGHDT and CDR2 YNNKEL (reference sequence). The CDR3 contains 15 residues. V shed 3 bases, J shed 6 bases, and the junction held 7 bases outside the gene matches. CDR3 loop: CASSHGTGSWDTQYF. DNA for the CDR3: TGTGCCAGCAGCCACGGGACAGGGTCCTGGGATACGCAGTATTTT.

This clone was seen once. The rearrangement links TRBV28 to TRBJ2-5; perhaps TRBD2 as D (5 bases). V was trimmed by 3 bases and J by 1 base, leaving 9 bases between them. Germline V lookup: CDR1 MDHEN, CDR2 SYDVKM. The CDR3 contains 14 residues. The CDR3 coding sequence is TGTGCCAGCAGTTTGCCCAGCGGCCAAGAGACCCAGTACTTC. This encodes CASSLPSGQETQYF.